This T cell receptor delta chain is drawn from a study of gamma-delta T cells after stem cell transplantation. This CDR3 has 17 amino acids. The junction had 7 bases not matched to a gene; V was cut back by 1 base and J by 0 bases. CDR1 is GEAIGNYY, CDR2 EKD, per germline. TCRdb fed the RT-PCR reads into CATT to redo clone calling. The data hold over 2,000 delta-chain clones, with approximately 7.1% observed a single time. This clone is termed medium-sized. The sequence came from a human donor. It is not recorded whose cells these are; they may come from a transplant donor. J is TRDJ1 and V is TRDV2; 10 nucleotides align to TRDD3. The sequencing input was gamma-delta T cells. DNA of the CDR3: TGTGCCTGTGACACGTTACTGGGGGATCCGTACACCGATAAACTCATCTTT. It translates to CACDTLLGDPYTDKLIF.